Many counts were recorded for the clone carrying this T cell receptor beta chain. Antigen unknown. The library protocol tagged each TCR cDNA with a unique molecular identifier. From the 5' RACE reads, TCRdb called clonotypes with MiXCR, one entry per CDR3 protein. The table has approximately 15,000 distinct CDR3 sequences, approximately 6.2% seen once. These data originate in a study of spatial heterogeneity in lung cancer. Background on the study: In the raw reads, each unique TCR and UMI combination was present more than ten times on average.

Findings and caveats of the study: Tumor mutation counts were tracked by expanded intratumoral alpha and beta TCR counts. Expanded TCRs that were ubiquitous or regional had counts tracking ubiquitous and regional nonsynonymous mutations, respectively.

The V gene's germline CDR1 is SGHAT and CDR2 FQNNGV. The CDR3 contains 15 residues. With 7 bases removed from V and 3 bases from J, the gap between germline ends came to 19 bases. Stated time point: sample taken at primary tumor resection. Samples came from 72 TRACERx patients with untreated early-stage lung cancer. The receptor comes from a male donor with early-stage non-small cell lung cancer. The rearrangement joins TRBV11-2 to TRBJ2-7, with a possible D match to TRBD2 (6 bases). The sequences come from lung tumor tissue, collected at surgery. The CDR3 nucleotides read TGTGCCAGCATCCAGAGTACACTAGCCCTCTACGAGCAGTACTTC. Its translation: CASIQSTLALYEQYF.